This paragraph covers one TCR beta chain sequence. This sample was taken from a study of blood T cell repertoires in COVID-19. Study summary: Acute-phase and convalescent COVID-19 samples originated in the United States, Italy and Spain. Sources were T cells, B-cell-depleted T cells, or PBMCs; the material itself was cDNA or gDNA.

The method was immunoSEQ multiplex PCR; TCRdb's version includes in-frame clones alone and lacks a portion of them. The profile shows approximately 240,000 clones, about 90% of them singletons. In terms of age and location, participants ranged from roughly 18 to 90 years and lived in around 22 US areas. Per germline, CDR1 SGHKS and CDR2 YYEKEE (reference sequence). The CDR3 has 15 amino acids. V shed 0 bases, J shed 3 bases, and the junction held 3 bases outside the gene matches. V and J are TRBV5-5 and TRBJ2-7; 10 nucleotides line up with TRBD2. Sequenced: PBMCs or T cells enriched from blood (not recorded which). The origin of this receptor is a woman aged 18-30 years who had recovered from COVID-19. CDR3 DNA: TGTGCCAGCAGCTTGGAGCCTAGCGGGGGCTACGAGCAGTACTTC. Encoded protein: CASSLEPSGGYEQYF.